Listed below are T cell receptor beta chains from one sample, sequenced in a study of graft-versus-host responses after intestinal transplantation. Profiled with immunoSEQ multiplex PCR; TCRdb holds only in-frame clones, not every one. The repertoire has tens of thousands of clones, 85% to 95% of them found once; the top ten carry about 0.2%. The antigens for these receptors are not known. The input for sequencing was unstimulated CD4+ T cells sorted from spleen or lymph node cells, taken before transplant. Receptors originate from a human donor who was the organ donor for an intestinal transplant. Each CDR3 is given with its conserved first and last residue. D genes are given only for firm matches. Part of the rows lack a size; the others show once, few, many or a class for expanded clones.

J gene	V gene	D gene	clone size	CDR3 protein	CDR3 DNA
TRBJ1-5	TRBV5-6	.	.	CASSAGGDQPQHF	TGTGCCAGCAGCGCCGGGGGAGATCAGCCCCAGCATTTT
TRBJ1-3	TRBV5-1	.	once	CASSLGVADSSGNTIYF	TGCGCCAGCAGCTTGGGTGTAGCGGATTCCTCTGGAAACACCATATATTTT
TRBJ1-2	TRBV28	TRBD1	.	CASITQGANYGYTF	TGTGCCAGCATCACCCAGGGGGCTAACTATGGCTACACCTTC
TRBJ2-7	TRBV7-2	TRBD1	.	CASSLEHQGAAYEQYF	TGTGCCAGCAGCTTAGAGCACCAGGGGGCCGCCTACGAGCAGTACTTC
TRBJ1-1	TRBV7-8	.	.	CASSLKGGTEAFF	TGTGCCAGCAGCTTAAAGGGGGGCACTGAAGCTTTCTTT
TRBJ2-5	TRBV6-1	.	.	CASGPGRMQETQYF	TGTGCCAGCGGTCCGGGACGGATGCAAGAGACCCAGTACTTC
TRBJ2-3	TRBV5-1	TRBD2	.	CASSVTTSGGNTQYF	TGCGCCAGCAGCGTAACGACTAGCGGGGGGAATACGCAGTATTTT
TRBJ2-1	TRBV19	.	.	CASTFEPFNNEQFF	TGTGCCAGTACGTTCGAGCCTTTCAACAATGAGCAGTTCTTC
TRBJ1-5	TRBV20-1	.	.	CSASDMGGQHF	TGCAGTGCTAGCGATATGGGAGGGCAGCATTTT
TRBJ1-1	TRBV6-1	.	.	CASKVSGWTEAFF	TGTGCCAGCAAGGTCTCGGGGTGGACTGAAGCTTTCTTT
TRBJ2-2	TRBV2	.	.	CASRDTSTGELFF	TGTGCCAGTAGGGACACGAGCACCGGGGAGCTGTTTTTT
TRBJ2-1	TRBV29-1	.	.	CSVESADASYNEQFF	TGCAGCGTTGAATCAGCGGACGCTTCCTACAATGAGCAGTTCTTC
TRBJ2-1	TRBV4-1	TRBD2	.	CASSQDRLAGGPLDEQFF	TGCGCCAGCAGCCAAGACCGACTAGCGGGGGGCCCCTTAGATGAGCAGTTCTTC
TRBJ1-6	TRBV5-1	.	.	CASSRNRPSYNSPLHF	TGCGCCAGCAGCCGGAACCGTCCCTCCTATAATTCACCCCTCCACTTT
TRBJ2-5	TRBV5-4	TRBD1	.	CASSSTGGSETQYF	TGTGCCAGCAGCTCGACAGGGGGCAGCGAGACCCAGTACTTC
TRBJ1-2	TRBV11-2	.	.	CASSLSDGGAYGYTF	TGTGCCAGCAGCTTATCCGACGGGGGGGCCTATGGCTACACCTTC
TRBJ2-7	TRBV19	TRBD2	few	CASSTRGGTYEQYF	TGTGCCAGTAGTACCCGGGGGGGTACCTACGAGCAGTACTTC
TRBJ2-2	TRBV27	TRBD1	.	CASSPRQGNTGELFF	TGTGCCAGCAGCCCCCGACAGGGGAACACCGGGGAGCTGTTTTTT
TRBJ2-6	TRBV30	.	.	CAWSAGTGANVLTF	TGTGCCTGGAGCGCAGGTACTGGGGCCAACGTCCTGACTTTC
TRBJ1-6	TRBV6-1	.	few	CASRVSGVGSPLHF	TGTGCCAGCAGAGTCTCAGGGGTCGGTTCACCCCTCCACTTT
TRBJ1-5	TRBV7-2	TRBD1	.	CASSSRQGAQPQHF	TGTGCCAGCAGCTCGAGACAGGGTGCCCAGCCCCAGCATTTT
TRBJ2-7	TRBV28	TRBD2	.	CASSWGGSSYEQYF	TGTGCCAGCAGTTGGGGGGGGAGCTCCTACGAGCAGTACTTC
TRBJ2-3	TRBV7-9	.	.	CASSLAEYYPTDTQYF	TGTGCCAGCAGCTTAGCCGAGTACTACCCCACAGATACGCAGTATTTT
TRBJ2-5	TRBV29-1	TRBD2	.	CSAWSGGQETQYF	TGCAGCGCCTGGAGCGGGGGCCAAGAGACCCAGTACTTC
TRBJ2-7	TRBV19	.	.	CASSSRTANSYEQYF	TGTGCCAGTAGTTCACGGACAGCCAACTCCTACGAGCAGTACTTC
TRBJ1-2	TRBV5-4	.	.	CASSAAGDMSNYGYTF	TGTGCCAGCAGCGCAGCAGGGGATATGAGTAACTATGGCTACACCTTC
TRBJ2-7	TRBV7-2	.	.	CASSLVGTNHEQYF	TGTGCCAGCAGCTTAGTCGGCACTAACCACGAGCAGTACTTC
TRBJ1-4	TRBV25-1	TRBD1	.	CASSANRGLRNNEKLFF	TGTGCCAGCAGTGCTAACAGGGGGCTCCGGAATAATGAAAAACTGTTTTTT
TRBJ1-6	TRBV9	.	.	CANSLDIASPLHF	TGTGCCAACAGCTTGGACATAGCTTCACCCCTCCACTTT
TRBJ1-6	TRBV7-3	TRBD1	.	CASSLRVGDRANSPLHF	TGTGCCAGCAGCCTAAGAGTTGGGGACAGGGCTAATTCACCCCTCCACTTT
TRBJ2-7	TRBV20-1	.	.	CSVYEQYF	TGCAGTGTCTACGAGCAGTACTTC
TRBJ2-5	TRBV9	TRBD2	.	CASSVASGVQGGETQYF	TGTGCCAGCAGCGTAGCTAGCGGGGTCCAGGGGGGGGAGACCCAGTACTTC
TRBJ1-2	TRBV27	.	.	CASSYRPYYGYTF	TGTGCCAGCAGTTATCGACCCTACTATGGCTACACCTTC
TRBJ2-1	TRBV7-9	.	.	CASSLDVGGAQFF	TGTGCCAGCAGCTTAGACGTCGGCGGGGCGCAGTTCTTC
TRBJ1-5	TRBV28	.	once	CASSLMAGGQPQHF	TGTGCCAGCAGTTTAATGGCCGGAGGTCAGCCCCAGCATTTT
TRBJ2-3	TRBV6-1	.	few	CASSEGGRYTDTQYF	TGTGCCAGCAGTGAGGGGGGCAGATACACAGATACGCAGTATTTT
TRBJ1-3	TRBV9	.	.	CASSPTLSSGNTIYF	TGTGCCAGCAGCCCCACCCTGAGCTCTGGAAACACCATATATTTT
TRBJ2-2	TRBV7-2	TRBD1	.	CASSFRQGNTGELFF	TGTGCCAGCAGCTTTCGACAGGGGAACACCGGGGAGCTGTTTTTT
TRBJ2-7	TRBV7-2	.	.	CASSLTDRIYEQYF	TGTGCCAGCAGCTTAACCGACAGGATCTACGAGCAGTACTTC
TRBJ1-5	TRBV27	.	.	CASRSGSAGTNQPQHF	TGTGCCAGCAGGTCAGGGTCAGCGGGGACCAATCAGCCCCAGCATTTT
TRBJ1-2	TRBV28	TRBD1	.	CASRTGNSGYTF	TGTGCCAGCAGGACAGGGAACTCCGGCTACACCTTC
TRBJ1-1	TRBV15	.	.	CATSRAFGDFEAFF	TGTGCCACCAGCAGAGCCTTTGGGGATTTTGAAGCTTTCTTT
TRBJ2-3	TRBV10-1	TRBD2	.	CASSESVGRGWSTDTQYF	TGCGCCAGCAGTGAGTCGGTCGGGCGGGGGTGGAGCACAGATACGCAGTATTTT
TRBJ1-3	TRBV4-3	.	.	CASSQAPGYSGNTIYF	TGCGCCAGCAGCCAAGCACCGGGGTACTCTGGAAACACCATATATTTT